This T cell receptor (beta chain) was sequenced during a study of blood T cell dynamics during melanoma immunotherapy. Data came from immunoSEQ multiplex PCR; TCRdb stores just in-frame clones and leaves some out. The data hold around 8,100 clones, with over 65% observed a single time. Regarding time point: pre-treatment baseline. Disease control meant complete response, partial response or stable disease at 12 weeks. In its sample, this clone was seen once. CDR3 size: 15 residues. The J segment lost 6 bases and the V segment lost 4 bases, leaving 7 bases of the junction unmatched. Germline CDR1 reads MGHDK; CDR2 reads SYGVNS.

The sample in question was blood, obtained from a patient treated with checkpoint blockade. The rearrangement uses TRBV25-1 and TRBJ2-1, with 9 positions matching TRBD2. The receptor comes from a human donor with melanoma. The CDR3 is CASSGAGGAGNEQFF. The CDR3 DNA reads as TGTGCCAGCAGTGGGGCGGGAGGGGCGGGCAATGAGCAGTTCTTC.